This TCR beta chain emerged from a study of blood T cell repertoires in COVID-19. Individuals aged about 18 to 95 years were recruited from fewer than 25 US areas. Cohort assignment relied on participant-reported clinical history. Two negative PCRs, clearance, or symptom resolution were required of recovered Cohort 3 donors. The germline V gene encodes CDR1 MNHEY and CDR2 SMNVEV (reference sequence). This CDR3 spans 13 amino acids. With V trimmed by 6 bases and J by 4 bases, 3 bases remained unmatched. This clone was seen a single time. Under the authors' procedure: Scientists estimated how many nucleated cells there were by amplifying reference gene primers. This table comes from immunoSEQ multiplex PCR, and its TCRdb copy is limited to in-frame clones, with some not included. That table furnishes V, J and clone size, whereas the DNA furnished D and trimming. Found here are 150,000 or so clones, over 70% of them singletons; the top ten hold approximately 3.6%.

This TCR derives from a woman aged 60-75 years who had recovered from COVID-19. The sequenced sample consisted of PBMCs or T cells enriched from blood (not recorded which). The V and J genes are TRBV27 and TRBJ1-5; 7 bases are shared with TRBD1. Here the CDR3 reads CASSGQANQPQHF. CDR3 nucleotides: TGTGCCAGCAGCGGACAGGCTAATCAGCCCCAGCATTTT.